The TCR beta chain under discussion was sequenced for a study of T cell responses to AZD1222 COVID-19 vaccine. V lost 4 bases to trimming and J lost 6 bases, with 8 bases between them. CDR1 MNHEY and CDR2 SMNVEV come from the germline V gene (reference sequence). This CDR3 contains 12 residues. In its sample, this clone was seen once. The antigen remains undetermined. Whole-study findings and limits: After the peak T cell response, and only then, were repertoires sampled.

Using immunoSEQ multiplex PCR, the repertoire was profiled, and TCRdb retains in-frame clones only, with some absent. The data contain about 180,000 clones, approximately 90% of them singletons. Material: peripheral blood, obtained 28 days after the second AZD1222 dose. This receptor was taken from an adult who received the AZD1222 COVID-19 vaccine. The V and J genes are TRBV27 and TRBJ2-3; D remains ambiguous. The CDR3 DNA reads as TGTGCCAGCAGTTCCCCTCAGGATACGCAGTATTTT. It yields the protein CASSSPQDTQYF.